Described below is a single TCR beta chain sequence and its context. What it recognizes is unknown. This sample stems from a study of shared clonotypes between healthy human individuals. Study context: A couple of women and a few men aged 18 to 49 made up the donors.

Study processing details: In the immunoSEQ data, sequences were junction-only and lacked quality scores, so filtering differed. TCRdb's copy holds only in-frame clones and misses some; the assay was immunoSEQ multiplex PCR. Clone size and V and J calls were adopted from that table, with D and trimming inferred from the DNA. The data show about 1.1 million clones, 77% seen once. The J segment lost 0 bases and the V segment lost 5 bases, leaving 4 bases of the junction unmatched. There are 16 residues in the CDR3. Germline-derived CDR1 and CDR2 are SQVTM and ANQGSEA. Findings and limits, study-wide: Clonotype sharing among the donors was expected to vary with sequencing depth.

Naive CD4+ cells were CD45RA-selected; the remaining cells were memory. The source is a young man in good health. Some clones in this sample may be carry-over from other donors' samples. V gene TRBV29-1 combines with J gene TRBJ2-3; 14 nucleotides agree with TRBD2. Sequenced sample: memory CD4+ T cells from PBMCs. As to subset: CD45RA-negative fraction. The CDR3 nucleotides are TGCAGCGTTCCGGGACTAGCGGGAGAGAGCACAGATACGCAGTATTTT. This sequence encodes CSVPGLAGESTDTQYF.